The T cell receptor (beta chain) under discussion was sequenced for a study of metastatic and nonmetastatic thyroid tumors. This clone has more than one count but fewer than ten. Prior to thyroid surgery, none of the patients had received any treatment. Original methodology: Researchers built a distant-metastasis classifier for papillary thyroid cancer that drew on CDR3 differences across clinicopathological groups. TCRdb reassembled clones from the PCR reads with MiXCR. The V and J calls were determined by TCRdb, not by the authors. The table shows 30,000 to 40,000 clones, with 25% to 35% occurring only once. Germline V CDR1 and CDR2: SQVTM, ANQGSEA. The V and J ends lost 2 bases and 6 bases, in that order; junction bases with no gene match: 8. The CDR3 loop spans 16 amino acids.

This chain connects TRBV29-1 to TRBJ2-2, with 11 bases fitting TRBD2. The sequence was collected from a female donor with papillary thyroid cancer or a benign thyroid nodule (not recorded which). Some clones in this sample may be carry-over from other donors' samples. Sequenced material: blood. CDR3 region: CSVERRGLAVAGELFF. The CDR3 nucleotides read TGCAGCGTTGAAAGAAGGGGACTAGCGGTTGCCGGGGAGCTGTTTTTT.